A selection of T cell receptor beta chains follows, all from one sample in a study of neurological immune-mediated disorders. TCRdb reprocessed the 5' RACE reads via MiXCR and lists one record per CDR3 protein. The repertoire has approximately 45,000 distinct CDR3 sequences, approximately 12% of them found once; the top ten carry approximately 10%. Sequencing was carried out using PBMCs. The receptors shown here come from a man aged 25 to 40 in good health. The CDR3 runs from the conserved cysteine through the conserved F or W. Each record gives: clone size, V gene, D gene, J gene, CDR3 DNA, CDR3 protein. A D gene is named only where the DNA matches it firmly. Size is stated for part of the rows, as once, few or many counts, or as a class when the clone is expanded.

>many|TRBV7-2|TRBD1|TRBJ2-1
TGTGCCAGCAGCTCGACAGGGGGCTCTTATTCCTACAATGAGCAGTTCTTC
CASSSTGGSYSYNEQFF
>many|TRBV10-2|TRBD1|TRBJ2-7
TGCGCCAGCAGTGAACGACAGGGTGGCTCCTACGAGCAGTACTTC
CASSERQGGSYEQYF
>many|TRBV20-1|-|TRBJ2-3
TGCAGTGCTAGAGATAGAGGTAGCCGTAGCACAGATACGCAGTATTTT
CSARDRGSRSTDTQYF
>many|TRBV5-1|TRBD1|TRBJ1-2
TGCGCCAGCAGCTCCGCGACAGGGGGCATCAATGGCTACACCTTC
CASSSATGGINGYTF
>many|TRBV5-1|TRBD1|TRBJ2-1
TGCGCCAGCAGCCCCGAGCCGGGACAGGGTGGGGCTGAGCAGTTCTTC
CASSPEPGQGGAEQFF
>many|TRBV7-7|-|TRBJ2-1
TGTGCCAGCAGCCCCCTAGGCGGTACCTACAATGAGCAGTTCTTC
CASSPLGGTYNEQFF
>many|TRBV10-3|-|TRBJ2-3
TGTGCCATCAGTGGGCAGGCGACGGATACGCAGTATTTT
CAISGQATDTQYF
>once|TRBV29-1|-|TRBJ2-1
TGCAGTTACCGGTATCAGGGCGGAGGTGAGCAGTTCTTC
CSYRYQGGGEQFF
>many|TRBV7-8|-|TRBJ2-6
TGTGCCAGCAGCTTAGGGCGGGGAGGGGCCAACGTCCTGACTTTC
CASSLGRGGANVLTF
>many|TRBV10-3|TRBD2|TRBJ2-1
TGTGCCATCAGTACTAGCGGGCTCAGCTCCTACAATGAGCAGTTCTTC
CAISTSGLSSYNEQFF
>-|TRBV6-4|-|TRBJ2-2
TGTGCCAGCAGTCCTGGGCTAGGGGACACCGGGGAGCTGTTTTTT
CASSPGLGDTGELFF
>-|TRBV20-1|-|TRBJ1-3
TGCAGTGCTAAGGAACAGGGCTTCTCTGGAAACACCATATATTTT
CSAKEQGFSGNTIYF
>many|TRBV28|-|TRBJ1-5
TGTGCCAGCAACCCGAACAGGGCGGCAACCCCGACTCACAATCAGCCCCAGCATTTT
CASNPNRAATPTHNQPQHF
>many|TRBV10-3|-|TRBJ2-5
TGTGCCATCGCAGACAGAGTGGAGACCCAGTACTTC
CAIADRVETQYF
>many|TRBV7-9|-|TRBJ2-4
TGTGCCAGCAGCTTCCCGGGCCTCAACATTCAGTACTTC
CASSFPGLNIQYF
>many|TRBV20-1|-|TRBJ1-6
TGCAGTGCTAGAGATGCGGCACTCTATAATTCACCCCTCCACTTT
CSARDAALYNSPLHF
>-|TRBV5-1|TRBD2|TRBJ2-1
TGCGCCAGCAGCTTGGGGTCCAGCGGGGGGAACAATGAGCAGTTCTTC
CASSLGSSGGNNEQFF
>many|TRBV5-1|-|TRBJ1-5
TGCGCCAGCAGCTTGGGAGGGAGTGCTAATCAGCCCCAGCATTTT
CASSLGGSANQPQHF
>many|TRBV5-1|TRBD1|TRBJ1-2
TGCGCCAGCAGCACCGAGTGGACAGGTTATGGCTACACCTTC
CASSTEWTGYGYTF
>many|TRBV20-1|-|TRBJ1-5
TGCAGTGCTAGCGTCACAGGGTGGGGCCAGCCCCAGCATTTT
CSASVTGWGQPQHF
>many|TRBV12-3/TRBV12-4|TRBD2|TRBJ2-3
TGTGCCAGCAGTCCAACTAGCGGGAGAGATACGCAGTATTTT
CASSPTSGRDTQYF
>many|TRBV6-6|-|TRBJ2-7
TGTGCCAGCAGTTACTCGGCAGGAGGCTACGAGCAGTACTTC
CASSYSAGGYEQYF
>-|TRBV14|-|TRBJ2-5
TGTGCCAGCAGCCAGGCGCGGGCGGCCCAGTACTTC
CASSQARAAQYF
>many|TRBV27|-|TRBJ1-1
TGTGCCAGCAGTTCCAGCTCCCGCCCTGAAGCTTTCTTT
CASSSSSRPEAFF
>many|TRBV24-1|TRBD2|TRBJ2-5
TGTGCCACCAGTGATTTAAAGGCTAGCGGGGGCCTGTACCAAGAGACCCAGTACTTC
CATSDLKASGGLYQETQYF
>many|TRBV6-6|-|TRBJ2-5
TGTGCCAGCAGTTACAGGCGTTGGGGAGAGACCCAGTACTTC
CASSYRRWGETQYF
>many|TRBV2|-|TRBJ2-2
TGTGCCAGCAGTGAAGCGCTAAGGGGCACCGGGGAGCTGTTTTTT
CASSEALRGTGELFF
>many|TRBV18|-|TRBJ1-2
TGTGCCAGCTCACCAGAGGGTAACTATGGCTACACCTTC
CASSPEGNYGYTF
>many|TRBV29-1|TRBD2|TRBJ2-1
TGCAGCGTTGGACTAGCGGGAGAGCAGTTCTTC
CSVGLAGEQFF
>many|TRBV20-1|TRBD1|TRBJ2-1
TGCAGTGCAGCTTCGGGACAGGGTTTCTACAATGAGCAGTTCTTC
CSAASGQGFYNEQFF
>few|TRBV29-1|-|TRBJ2-7
TGCAGCGTTGCGGAGGACCCTCGGCAGTACTTC
CSVAEDPRQYF
>many|TRBV20-1|-|TRBJ2-5
TGCAGTGGGTTCCGGGAGACCCAGTACTTC
CSGFRETQYF
>-|TRBV19|TRBD1|TRBJ1-5
TGTGCCACCCGGGACAGCCTTTATCAGCCCCAGCATTTT
CATRDSLYQPQHF
>many|TRBV7-6|-|TRBJ2-7
TGTGCCAGCAGCTCGCAGGGGTACGAGCAGTACTTC
CASSSQGYEQYF
>many|TRBV5-1|-|TRBJ2-7
TGCGCCAGCAGCCCGGAGTCGTACGAGCAGTACTTC
CASSPESYEQYF
>many|TRBV10-3|-|TRBJ2-7
TGTGCCACCGGTGGCGGCGGCGACGAGCAGTACTTC
CATGGGGDEQYF
>many|TRBV5-1|-|TRBJ2-7
TGCGCCAGCAGCTCCCAGGGTATGGAGCAGTACTTC
CASSSQGMEQYF
>many|TRBV7-9|TRBD2|TRBJ2-7
TGTGCCAGCAGCTTATCCCTGACTAGCCAGCATTACGAGCAGTACTTC
CASSLSLTSQHYEQYF
>many|TRBV11-2|-|TRBJ2-1
TGTGCCAGCAGCTCGCCCCCGTTAGAGATCGAGCAGTTCTTC
CASSSPPLEIEQFF
>many|TRBV10-3|-|TRBJ1-1
TGTGCCACCCGGAACGCTGATCCTACTGAAGCTTTCTTT
CATRNADPTEAFF
>many|TRBV4-2|-|TRBJ1-1
TGTGCCAGCAGCCAAGGGAACAGGCACCGTGACACTGAAGCTTTCTTT
CASSQGNRHRDTEAFF
>many|TRBV12-3/TRBV12-4|TRBD1|TRBJ2-2
TGTGCCAGCAAGGGGGACAGCAACACCGGGGAGCTGTTTTTT
CASKGDSNTGELFF
>few|TRBV18|-|TRBJ1-1
TGTGCCAGCTCACCACAGTCAGGGAGTTTTCTTTTGGCTTTCTTT
CASSPQSGSFLLAFF
>many|TRBV9|-|TRBJ2-3
TGTGCCAGCAGCGTAGGAGGGAGCACAGATACGCAGTATTTT
CASSVGGSTDTQYF
>many|TRBV5-1|-|TRBJ1-1
TGCGCCAGCAGCTTGGGGACGCCTGAAGCTTTCTTT
CASSLGTPEAFF
>many|TRBV27|TRBD2|TRBJ2-2
TGTGCCAGCACTTTAGCGGGAGGACTCACCGGGGAGCTGTTTTTT
CASTLAGGLTGELFF
>many|TRBV28|TRBD1|TRBJ1-1
TGTGCCAGCAGTGGGGACAGGGGTTGGGCTTTCTTT
CASSGDRGWAFF
>many|TRBV5-1|-|TRBJ2-1
TGCGCCAGCAGCTTGGCTAGCGTGCTAGGAAATGAGCAGTTCTTC
CASSLASVLGNEQFF
>many|TRBV7-9|-|TRBJ2-7
TGTGCCAGCAGCCAGACAGAGTCCTCCTACGAGCAGTACTTC
CASSQTESSYEQYF
>many|TRBV20-1|-|TRBJ2-4
TGCAGTGCTAGAGACAGGGGGGGCTTAATTCAGTACTTC
CSARDRGGLIQYF
>many|TRBV27|-|TRBJ1-2
TGTGCCAGCAGACCCCAGGGCCGCTATGGCTACACCTTC
CASRPQGRYGYTF
>few|TRBV3-1|TRBD1|TRBJ1-6
TGTGCCAGCAGCCAACGGGAGGGGGCGAATTCACCCCTCCACTTT
CASSQREGANSPLHF
>many|TRBV10-3|-|TRBJ2-5
TGTGCCATCAGTGAAGGGAGGGGGCCAGAGACCCAGTACTTC
CAISEGRGPETQYF